This TCR beta chain was sequenced for a study of T cell repertoires in cytomegalovirus infection (dated by TCRdb to the late 2010s). Some background on the complete study: The peptide stimulations were aimed at well-studied HLA-B-restricted epitopes as well as recently identified HLA-C-restricted CMV epitopes, whose presentation resists viral immunomodulation. The HLA type of each donor mattered for the analysis, because public TCR beta signatures pointed to carriage of CMV infection along with the matching HLA type.

The sequencer was an Illumina HiSeq 1500. TCRdb itself trimmed the public reads at Q25 with fastp, ran MiXCR and retained productive beta chains. For every CDR3 protein sequence, its rows merge into one entry that carries the most common genes and DNA. The sample table lists 400,000 to 600,000 distinct CDR3 sequences, about 44% of them with a count of one. Around 45% of the sample lies in the top ten. As regards this clonotype: No antigen is known for it. There are no base qualities to consult, and no much larger clone falls within one base.

Points the paper makes about the study in general: Cumulative frequency of public TCR beta family members discriminated carriers of CMV infection plus the relevant HLA type in this cohort and an independent roughly 350-donor cohort. The ex vivo response was dominated by HLA-C-restricted CMV-specific TCR beta clonotypes, which also provided the single most frequent clonotype in two of eight donors.

Sample treatment or condition, as interpreted from the label and publication: in vitro stimulation with specific CMV peptide epitopes to enrich CMV-specific T cells. Trimming takes 4 bases from V and 0 bases from J, and the germline ends sit 10 bases apart. Reading from cysteine to phenylalanine, the CDR3 counts 14 amino acids. The entry retains the CDR3 DNA only, 42 bases that are in frame from base 1. From a lookup of the germline V gene, CDR1 and CDR2 are SGHRS and YFSETQ. The sequencing used cultured PBMCs, collected from culture after CMV antigen stimulation. The TCR comes from a human donor in good health (CMV status not recorded). Some clones in this sample may be carry-over from other donors' samples. Here the chain combines TRBV5-1 and TRBJ2-5; the D gene cannot be resolved beyond TRBD1 or TRBD2, each matching 5 bases. The nucleotide sequence is TGCGCCAGCAGCACGGGACCTAACCAAGAGACCCAGTACTTC. This sequence encodes CASSTGPNQETQYF.